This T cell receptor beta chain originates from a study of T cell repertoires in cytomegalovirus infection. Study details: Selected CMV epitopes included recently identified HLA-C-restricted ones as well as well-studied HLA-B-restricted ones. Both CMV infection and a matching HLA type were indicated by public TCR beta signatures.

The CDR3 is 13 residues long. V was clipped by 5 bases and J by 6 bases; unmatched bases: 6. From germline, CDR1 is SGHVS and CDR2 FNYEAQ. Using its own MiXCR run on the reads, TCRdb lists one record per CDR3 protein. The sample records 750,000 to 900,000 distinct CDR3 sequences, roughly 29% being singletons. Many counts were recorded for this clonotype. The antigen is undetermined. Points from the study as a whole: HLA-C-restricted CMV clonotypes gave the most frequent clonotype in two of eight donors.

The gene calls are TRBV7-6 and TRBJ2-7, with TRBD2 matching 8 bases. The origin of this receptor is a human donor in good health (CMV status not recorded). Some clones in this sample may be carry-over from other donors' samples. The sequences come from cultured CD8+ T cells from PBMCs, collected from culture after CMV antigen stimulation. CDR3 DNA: TGTGCCAGCAGCCCGGGACTAGACGGCGAGCAGTACGTC. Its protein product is CASSPGLDGEQYV.